Presented here are 7 T cell receptor beta chains from one specimen sequenced in a study of cytotoxic CD8 clonotypes in ibrutinib-treated CLL. The protocol was immunoSEQ multiplex PCR, while the TCRdb copy is restricted to in-frame clones and leaves out a portion. The sample contains around 250,000 clones, 70% of which appear only once. Sequenced here: PBMCs, sampled after 24 months of ibrutinib treatment. Source of these receptors: a human donor with chronic lymphocytic leukemia.

This chain connects TRBV5-1 to TRBJ1-4; a possible D gene is TRBD1 (6 bases). From germline, CDR1 is SGHRS and CDR2 YFSETQ. The CDR3 is 16 residues long. V lost 3 bases to trimming and J lost 8 bases, with 20 bases between them. The CDR3 DNA reads TGCGCCAGCAGCTCCCTGGGCGCAGGGGAAGGCGAAAAACTGTTTTTT. It specifies CASSSLGAGEGEKLFF.

The rearrangement joins TRBV2 to TRBJ2-7, with TRBD1 as a possible D gene (7 bases). Per the germline V gene, CDR1 is SNHLY and CDR2 is FYNNEI. V lost 5 bases and J 0 bases, leaving 11 bases between the germline ends. The CDR3 has 14 residues. The CDR3 loop reads CASSRQGLSYEQYF. CDR3 in DNA: TGTGCCAGCAGTAGACAGGGACTCTCCTACGAGCAGTACTTC.

The chain recombines TRBV7-9 with TRBJ2-2, with no clear D. V lost 6 bases to trimming and J lost 4 bases, with 12 bases between them. The CDR3 is 14 amino acids. The germline CDR1 and CDR2 sequences are SEHNR and FQNEAQ (reference sequence). CDR3 sequence: CASRSPWVTGELFF. The CDR3 DNA is TGTGCCAGCAGATCCCCTTGGGTCACCGGGGAGCTGTTTTTT.

The gene calls are TRBV30 and TRBJ1-2; D not resolved. Trimming took 3 bases from V and 8 from J, leaving 19 bases between them. Looked up from germline, CDR1 is GTSNPN and CDR2 is SVGIG (reference sequence). The CDR3 is 14 residues long. Here the CDR3 DNA reads TGTGCCTGGAGAGGAGCGGCAGAAGCAACCGGCTACACCTTC. It codes for CAWRGAAEATGYTF. The whole variable domain, remainder taken from reference TRBV30 and TRBJ1-2, is SQTIHQWPATLVQPVGSPLSLECTVEGTSNPNLYWYRQAAGRGLQLLFYSVGIGQISSEVPQNLSASRPQDRQFILSSKKLLLSDSGFYLCAWRGAAEATGYTFGSGTRLTVV.

The chain links TRBV19 to TRBJ2-1, with 8 bases matching TRBD2. Germline CDR1 is LNHDA and CDR2 is SQIVND (reference sequence). CDR3 length: 16 residues. V lost 4 bases, J lost 0 bases, and 5 bases stayed unmatched. CDR3 in amino acids: CASSTVAGLSYNEQFF. CDR3 DNA sequence: TGTGCCAGTAGTACCGTAGCGGGGCTCTCCTACAATGAGCAGTTCTTC.

This chain uses TRBV6-1 with TRBJ2-7; TRBD2 aligns across 13 bases. V was pared by 3 bases and J by 5 bases, with 7 bases of the junction left unmatched. The CDR3 has 16 amino acids. In germline, CDR1 is MNHNS, CDR2 SASEGT. DNA for the CDR3: TGTGCCAGCAGTGATGCCGGACTAGCGGGAGTCCACGAGCAGTACTTC. Translation: CASSDAGLAGVHEQYF.

The chain recombines TRBV2 with TRBJ2-2; 7 nucleotides line up with TRBD2. The V and J ends lost 8 bases and 0 bases, in that order; junction bases with no gene match: 6. Germline CDR1 SNHLY, CDR2 FYNNEI. This CDR3 is built from 15 residues. The CDR3 DNA reads as TGTGCCAGCTCTGAGGGGACTACGAACACCGGGGAGCTGTTTTTT. This sequence encodes CASSEGTTNTGELFF.